Presented here are 17 T cell receptor beta chains from one specimen sequenced in a study of blood T cell repertoires in COVID-19. Measured with immunoSEQ multiplex PCR; TCRdb has only the in-frame clones, and not every one. The sample has tens of thousands of clones; roughly 88% are singletons. Specimen: peripheral blood. All receptors come from a human donor in a cohort sampled during active COVID-19.

This clone was seen at least ten times. V and J are TRBV24-1 and TRBJ1-5, with D possibly being TRBD1 (6 bases). The germline gives CDR1 KGHDR, CDR2 SFDVKD. The CDR3 has 16 residues. Trimming took 5 bases from V and 0 from J, leaving 13 bases between them. CDR3 DNA: TGTGCCACCAGTGCCACAGGGAAAAATAGCAATCAGCCCCAGCATTTT. Protein product: CATSATGKNSNQPQHF.

This clone was counted only a few times. The chain has TRBV18 and TRBJ2-5, with a weak D call TRBD2 (6 bases). Germline lookup yields CDR1 KGHSH and CDR2 LQKENI. The length of the CDR3 is 14 residues. Trimming removed 3 bases from V and 4 bases from J, with 12 bases in between. The CDR3 coding sequence is TGTGCCAGCTCACCGGCGGGGTCGGGAGAGACCCAGTACTTC. As protein: CASSPAGSGETQYF.

The rearrangement uses TRBV12-5 and TRBJ1-1, with 9 positions matching TRBD1. The V and J ends lost 3 bases and 0 bases, in that order; junction bases with no gene match: 8. Per the germline V gene, CDR1 is LGHNT and CDR2 is FRNRAP. This CDR3 contains 17 residues. Written as DNA, the CDR3 is TGTGCTAGTGGTTTACAGGGGGCCACCTGGATGAACACTGAAGCTTTCTTT. Protein sequence: CASGLQGATWMNTEAFF.

The V call is TRBV7-3, the J call TRBJ1-1, with a possible D match to TRBD1 (5 bases). Trimming left V 3 bases short and J 5 bases short, with 10 bases between. In germline, CDR1 is SGHTA, CDR2 FQGTGA. The CDR3 consists of 13 residues. The DNA for the CDR3 is TGTGCCAGCAGCTTCGGCCAGGGTACTGAAGCTTTCTTT. Its translation is CASSFGQGTEAFF.

This clone was detected a few times. V is TRBV12-5 and J is TRBJ1-1; TRBD1 agrees at 7 bases. V lost 5 bases, J lost 5 bases, and 5 bases stayed unmatched. The CDR3 has 13 amino acids. CDR1 is LGHNT, CDR2 FRNRAP, per germline. CDR3 nucleotides: TGTGCTAGTGGTCGACCGACAGGGACTGAAGCTTTCTTT. This gives the protein CASGRPTGTEAFF.

The chain recombines TRBV2 with TRBJ2-3, with 7 bases lining up with TRBD2. The germline V gene encodes CDR1 SNHLY and CDR2 FYNNEI. The CDR3 is 14 residues long. After removal of 7 bases from V and 5 bases from J, the junction contained 9 bases not matched to a gene. As DNA, the CDR3 is TGTGCCAGCACTCTAGGGTTAGCGGGAGATACGCAGTATTTT. It translates to CASTLGLAGDTQYF. Full variable domain (rest looked up from reference TRBV2 and TRBJ2-3): EPEVTQTPSHQVTQMGQEVILRCVPISNHLYFYWYRQILGQKVEFLVSFYNNEISEKSEIFDDQFSVERPDGSNFTLKIRSTKLEDSAMYFCASTLGLAGDTQYFGPGTRLTVL.

This rearrangement joins TRBV6-2 or TRBV6-3 to TRBJ2-5; 8 bases agree with TRBD2. The V and J ends lost 6 bases and 4 bases, in that order; junction bases with no gene match: 10. The CDR3 sequence is 15 residues long. Germline V gene lookup returns CDR1 MNHEY and CDR2 SVGEGT. The CDR3, as DNA: TGTGCCAGCAGCAAACCCCGGGGGGGGACAGAGACCCAGTACTTC. It is translated as CASSKPRGGTETQYF.

The V call is TRBV7-9, the J call TRBJ1-6; 9 bases align to TRBD1. V gave up 5 bases and J gave up 14 bases; unmatched junction bases: 10. The CDR3 contains 14 residues. The germline V gene has CDR1 SEHNR and CDR2 FQNEAQ (reference sequence). CDR3 region: CASSQGQGWGTLHF. CDR3 bases: TGTGCCAGCAGCCAGGGACAGGGATGGGGCACCCTCCACTTT.

V usage is TRBV7-2 and J usage is TRBJ2-5; 7 bases are shared with TRBD1. Germline CDR1 is SGHTA and CDR2 is FQGNSA. J was trimmed by 5 bases and V by 8 bases; bases with no gene match: 2. The CDR3 has 11 amino acids. CDR3 protein: CASLGQETQYF. The CDR3 DNA is TGTGCCAGCCTGGGACAGGAGACCCAGTACTTC.

The rearrangement joins TRBV19 to TRBJ2-5, with 11 positions matching TRBD2. CDR3 size: 14 residues. Germline V gene sequence: CDR1 LNHDA, CDR2 SQIVND (reference sequence). With V trimmed by 6 bases and J by 5 bases, 5 bases remained unmatched. CDR3 region: CASSLAGGEETQYF. CDR3 bases: TGTGCCAGTAGCCTAGCGGGAGGAGAGGAGACCCAGTACTTC.

This sequence joins TRBV6-2 or TRBV6-3 and TRBJ2-3, with D maybe TRBD2 (6 bases). CDR1 and CDR2 from the germline V gene are MNHEY and SVGEGT. V lost 6 bases, J lost 5 bases, and 15 bases lay in between. This CDR3 is 14 amino acids long. As DNA, the CDR3 is TGTGCCAGCAGACCTAGAATGGGGGGAGATACGCAGTATTTT. Translation: CASRPRMGGDTQYF.

V is TRBV18 and J is TRBJ2-5; the D gene is possibly TRBD1 (8 bases). CDR3 length: 15 amino acids. Trimming cost V 3 bases and J 5 bases, with 16 bases left between them. Germline V gene sequence: CDR1 KGHSH, CDR2 LQKENI. The DNA of the CDR3 is TGTGCCAGCTCACCGCCGGACAGGGAGGGGGAGACCCAGTACTTC. It specifies CASSPPDREGETQYF.

The chain recombines TRBV7-2 with TRBJ2-2; 9 positions agree with TRBD2. This CDR3 has 17 amino acids. V was pared by 1 base and J by 4 bases, with 7 bases of the junction left unmatched. From germline, CDR1 is SGHTA and CDR2 FQGNSA. In DNA, the CDR3 is TGTGCCAGCAGCTTAGGTCTAGCGGGGTACCTCACCGGGGAGCTGTTTTTT. This codes for CASSLGLAGYLTGELFF. Supplemented by reference TRBV7-2 and TRBJ2-2, the full variable domain reads GAGVSQSPSNKVTEKGKDVELRCDPISGHTALYWYRQSLGQGLEFLIYFQGNSAPDKSGLPSDRFSAERTGGSVSTLTIQRTQQEDSAVYLCASSLGLAGYLTGELFFGEGSRLTVL.

This clone was seen a handful of times. The J gene is TRBJ2-7, the V gene TRBV10-2; TRBD1 matches 8 bases. V gave up 6 bases and J gave up 3 bases; unmatched junction bases: 4. The CDR3 extends over 13 amino acids. Germline V CDR1 and CDR2: WSHSY, SAAADI. CDR3 loop: CASSHGQGYEQYF. In nucleotides, the CDR3 is TGCGCCAGCAGCCATGGACAGGGCTACGAGCAGTACTTC.

The chain joins TRBV5-4 to TRBJ2-7, with 10 bases fitting TRBD2. V shed 4 bases, J shed 4 bases, and the junction held 8 bases outside the gene matches. This CDR3 is built from 15 residues. Germline V lookup: CDR1 SGHNT, CDR2 YYREEE (reference sequence). CDR3 nucleotides: TGTGCCAGCAGCCCAACCCCTAGCGGGAGTTACGAGCAGTACTTC. Amino acids: CASSPTPSGSYEQYF.

The chain has TRBV18 and TRBJ1-2; D remains unclear. Trimming shortened V by 2 bases and J by 4 bases, and 23 bases separated the two germline ends. Germline values: CDR1 KGHSH, CDR2 LQKENI. The CDR3 is 18 residues long. CDR3 protein: CASSPGGGSQTGGYGYTF. The CDR3, as DNA: TGTGCCAGCTCACCAGGAGGCGGCTCTCAAACCGGAGGCTATGGCTACACCTTC.

The J gene is TRBJ1-1, the V gene TRBV12-3 or TRBV12-4, with TRBD1 matching 7 bases. The V gene end was trimmed by 5 bases and the J gene end by 1 base; junction bases not matched to a gene: 1. The CDR3 has 13 residues. CDR3: CASSRGRNTEAFF. DNA for the CDR3: TGTGCCAGCAGTAGGGGGCGGAACACTGAAGCTTTCTTT.